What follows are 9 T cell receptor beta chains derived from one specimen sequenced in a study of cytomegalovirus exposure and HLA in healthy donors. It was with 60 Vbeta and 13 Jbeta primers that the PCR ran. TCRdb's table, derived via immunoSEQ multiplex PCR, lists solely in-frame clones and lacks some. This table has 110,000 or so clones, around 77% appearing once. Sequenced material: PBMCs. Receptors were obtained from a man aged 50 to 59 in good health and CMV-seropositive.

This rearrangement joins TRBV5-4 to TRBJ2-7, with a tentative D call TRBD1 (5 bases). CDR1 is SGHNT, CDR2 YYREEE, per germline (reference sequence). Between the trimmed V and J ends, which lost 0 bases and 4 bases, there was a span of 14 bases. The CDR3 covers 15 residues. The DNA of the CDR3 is TGTGCCAGCAGCTTGGCGGTAGGGGTGACTTACGAGCAGTACTTC. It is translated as CASSLAVGVTYEQYF.

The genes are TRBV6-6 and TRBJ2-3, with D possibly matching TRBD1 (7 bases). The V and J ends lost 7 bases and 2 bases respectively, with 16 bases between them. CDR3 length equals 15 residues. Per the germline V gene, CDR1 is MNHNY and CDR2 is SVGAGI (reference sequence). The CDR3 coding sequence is TGTGCCAGCACCCCCAGGGGGGCAGCCACAGATACGCAGTATTTT. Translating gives CASTPRGAATDTQYF.

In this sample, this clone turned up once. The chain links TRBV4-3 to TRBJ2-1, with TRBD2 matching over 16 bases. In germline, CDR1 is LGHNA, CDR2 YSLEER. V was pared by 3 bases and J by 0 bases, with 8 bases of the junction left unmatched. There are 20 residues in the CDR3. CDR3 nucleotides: TGCGCCAGCAGCCACCCGGGACTAGCGGGAGGGCCAAGCTCCTACAATGAGCAGTTCTTC. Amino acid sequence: CASSHPGLAGGPSSYNEQFF.

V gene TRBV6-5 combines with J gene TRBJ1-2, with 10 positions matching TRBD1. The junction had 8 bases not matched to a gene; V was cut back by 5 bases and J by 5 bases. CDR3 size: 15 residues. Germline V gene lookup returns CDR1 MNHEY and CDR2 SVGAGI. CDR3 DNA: TGTGCCAGCAGTCGGGGACAGGGGCTTCGGTATGGCTACACCTTC. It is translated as CASSRGQGLRYGYTF.

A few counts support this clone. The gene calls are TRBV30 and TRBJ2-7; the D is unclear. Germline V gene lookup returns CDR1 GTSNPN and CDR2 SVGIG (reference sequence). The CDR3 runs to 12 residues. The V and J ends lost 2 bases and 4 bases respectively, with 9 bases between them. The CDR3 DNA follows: TGTGCCTGGAGTAGAGGCGCGTACGAGCAGTACTTC. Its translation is CAWSRGAYEQYF. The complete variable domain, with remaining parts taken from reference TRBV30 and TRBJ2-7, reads SQTIHQWPATLVQPVGSPLSLECTVEGTSNPNLYWYRQAAGRGLQLLFYSVGIGQISSEVPQNLSASRPQDRQFILSSKKLLLSDSGFYLCAWSRGAYEQYFGPGTRLTVT.

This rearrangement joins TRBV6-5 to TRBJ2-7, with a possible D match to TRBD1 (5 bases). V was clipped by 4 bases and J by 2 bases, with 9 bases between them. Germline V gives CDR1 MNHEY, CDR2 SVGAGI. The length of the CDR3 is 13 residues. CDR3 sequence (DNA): TGTGCCAGCAGTTTGACAGTGGCCTACGAGCAGTACTTC. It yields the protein CASSLTVAYEQYF.

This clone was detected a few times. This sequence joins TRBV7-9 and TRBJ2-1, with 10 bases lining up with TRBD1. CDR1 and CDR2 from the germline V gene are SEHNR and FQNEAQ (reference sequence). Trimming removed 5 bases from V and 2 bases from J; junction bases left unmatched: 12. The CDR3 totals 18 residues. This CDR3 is CASSPRDRGPETYNEQFF. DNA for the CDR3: TGTGCCAGCAGCCCCAGAGACAGGGGGCCTGAGACCTACAATGAGCAGTTCTTC.

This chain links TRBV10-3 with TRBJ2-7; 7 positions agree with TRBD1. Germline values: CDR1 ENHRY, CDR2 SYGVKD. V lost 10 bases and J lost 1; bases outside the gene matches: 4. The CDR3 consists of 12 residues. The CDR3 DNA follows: TGTGCCAGCTGGGACAGTTCCTACGAGCAGTACTTC. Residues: CASWDSSYEQYF.

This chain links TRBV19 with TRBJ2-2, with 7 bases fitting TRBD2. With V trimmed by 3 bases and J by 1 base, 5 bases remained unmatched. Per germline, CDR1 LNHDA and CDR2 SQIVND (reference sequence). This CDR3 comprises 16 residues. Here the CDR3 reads CASSIRAGVNTGELFF. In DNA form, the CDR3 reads TGTGCCAGTAGTATTAGGGCGGGGGTGAACACCGGGGAGCTGTTTTTT.